This T cell receptor (beta chain) was sequenced for a study of spatial heterogeneity in lung cancer. At the level of the study: There was a strong correlation between the counts of TCR transcripts measured in tumor regions and a T cell transcriptional module score that was calculated from matched bulk RNA-seq. Averaged across combinations, each unique TCR and UMI pairing appeared more than ten times in raw reads, which were uncorrected.

Overall study findings and caveats: In tumors, expanded intratumoral alpha and beta TCR counts tracked mutation counts.

Regarding time point: sample taken at primary tumor resection. Whole RNA, which was extracted from tumor, nontumor lung tissue or frozen PBMC, was sequenced without any cell sorting. This clonotype is classed as large. What it recognizes is unknown. Every TCR cDNA molecule bore its own unique molecular identifier. In TCRdb, the 5' RACE reads were re-called with MiXCR into one record per CDR3 protein. The sample lists about 970 distinct CDR3 sequences; 15% were seen once. This receptor was identified in a female donor with early-stage non-small cell lung cancer. The sequencing used lung tumor tissue, collected at surgery.

The CDR3 protein is CATAPPDGELFF. The CDR3 DNA sequence: TGTGCCACCGCCCCCCCGGACGGGGAGCTGTTTTTT. The chain recombines TRBV7-9 with TRBJ2-2, with D unresolved. Germline V gene lookup returns CDR1 SEHNR and CDR2 FQNEAQ (reference sequence). Trimming removed 10 bases from V and 7 bases from J, with 13 bases in between. The CDR3 spans 12 residues.